A single TCR beta chain is shown here with its context. Germline assignment: CDR1 LGHDT and CDR2 YNNKEL (reference sequence). The CDR3 is made up of 13 amino acids. V lost 4 bases and J 6 bases, leaving 12 bases between the germline ends. TCR beta CDR3 regions were amplified from RNA. First-round RT-PCR of the TCR CDR3 relied on the HTBI primer set. TCRdb used MiXCR to reprocess the multiplex PCR reads, holding one entry per CDR3 protein. There are 450,000 to 600,000 distinct CDR3 sequences in the sample; 15% to 20% occur only once, and approximately 48% lies in the top ten. This specimen comes from a study of T cells in Graves' hyperthyroidism and ophthalmopathy.

V and J are TRBV3-1 and TRBJ1-2; D uncertain. The receptor was isolated from a middle-aged man with Graves' ophthalmopathy. Sequencing was carried out using blood. The CDR3 is CASSLTSENGYTF. In DNA form, the CDR3 reads TGTGCCAGCAGCCTAACGTCAGAAAATGGCTACACCTTC.